This TCR beta chain was recovered during a study of memory CD4+ T cells and cytomegalovirus serostatus. The study's findings and limits: Suggested: most of the CMV-linked TCR signature lies in CD4+ memory cells. Median bootstrapped AUC for CMV status was about 0.96 originally, 0.75 to 0.91 US-trained.

The CDR3 is 14 amino acids. The V gene end was trimmed by 2 bases and the J gene end by 3 bases; junction bases not matched to a gene: 2. Germline V gives CDR1 SGHRS, CDR2 YFSETQ. Points on this clone: What it binds is unknown.

Single viable CD3+CD4+CD8-CD45RO+ cells were sorted as the memory CD4+ T cells. Donors' CMV status reflects serum IgG against pp150, pp28, p38, p52. Total CD4+ T cells were enriched by CD4 positive selection. Here immunoSEQ multiplex PCR was the method, and the copy in TCRdb shows in-frame clones only, minus some. The data show 55,000 or so clones, 65% to 85% seen once. The V gene is TRBV5-1, the J gene TRBJ2-3; 8 bases match TRBD1. This receptor was identified in an adult in good health and CMV-seropositive. Source material: memory CD4+ T cells from blood. The CDR3 region is CASSFTGGTDTQYF. For the CDR3, the DNA is TGCGCCAGCAGCTTTACAGGGGGGACAGATACGCAGTATTTT.